Sequencing of this T cell receptor beta chain was carried out in a study of OX40 agonist ivuxolimab in advanced cancers. The wider study: While on treatment, patients had intravenous ivuxolimab at 0.01 to 10 mg/kg every 2 weeks. Eligibility rules accepted prior anti-PD-1, anti-PD-L1 or anti-CTLA-4 therapy, and under 45% had some.

The J segment lost 9 bases and the V segment lost 0 bases, leaving 5 bases of the junction unmatched. The CDR3 is 15 amino acids. Germline CDR1 MGHRA, CDR2 YSYEKL. Here immunoSEQ multiplex PCR was the method, and the copy in TCRdb shows in-frame clones only, minus some. The table lists about 68,000 clones, roughly 90% of them singletons. The V and J genes are TRBV4-1 and TRBJ2-2, with 9 bases aligning to TRBD2. Sequencing used CD4+ or CD8+ T cells sorted from blood, obtained in a trial of the OX40 agonist ivuxolimab. This receptor was taken from an adult with an advanced solid tumor such as melanoma, head and neck, liver or kidney cancer. Written as DNA, the CDR3 is TGCGCCAGCAGCCAAGAGGGCGGGAGGGGCAGGGAGCTGTTTTTT. It specifies CASSQEGGRGRELFF.